These 22 T cell receptor beta chains originate from one sample sequenced in a study of cytomegalovirus exposure and HLA in healthy donors (dated by TCRdb to 2016 to 2017). Libraries were constructed by the immunoSEQ multiplex PCR assay. For the multiplex PCR, a mixture combining 60 forward primers for TCR Vbeta segments and 13 reverse primers for TCR Jbeta segments was used. TCRdb mirrors the immuneACCESS table, restricted to in-frame sequences. Some clones are absent from its copies; in checked studies, under half trace to an unresolved V gene, and the reason for the others is unknown. Here the sample has under 100,000 clones; roughly 70% occur a single time. The ten largest make up about 3% of the sample. Sequencing input: PBMCs. The receptors were sampled from a man aged 40-50 years in good health and CMV-seronegative.

The chain is built from TRBV4-3 and TRBJ1-4; TRBD1 aligns across 8 bases. The trim removed 0 bases at V and 2 bases at J, leaving 5 bases unmatched. CDR3 size: 17 residues. From germline, CDR1 is LGHNA and CDR2 YSLEER. The CDR3 DNA follows: TGCGCCAGCAGCCAAGATCCAGGGGGCTCGACTAATGAAAAACTGTTTTTT. Protein sequence: CASSQDPGGSTNEKLFF.

The chain employs TRBV18 and TRBJ2-7; tentative D call: TRBD1 (5 bases). Trimming removed 3 bases at V and 3 bases at J, with 9 bases between. Germline lookup yields CDR1 KGHSH and CDR2 LQKENI. CDR3 length equals 13 residues. The DNA of the CDR3 is TGTGCCAGCTCACCCAGGGTCCTCTACGAGCAGTACTTC. This codes for CASSPRVLYEQYF. The variable domain in full, with the rest retrieved from reference TRBV18 and TRBJ2-7, is NAGVMQNPRHLVRRRGQEARLRCSPMKGHSHVYWYRQLPEEGLKFMVYLQKENIIDESGMPKERFSAEFPKEGPSILRIQQVVRGDSAAYFCASSPRVLYEQYFGPGTRLTVT.

The chain is built from TRBV14 and TRBJ1-1, with 8 bases matching TRBD1. The CDR3 contains 15 residues. Germline V gene sequence: CDR1 SGHDN, CDR2 FVKESK. V lost 5 bases, J lost 3 bases, and 8 bases stayed unmatched. The CDR3 nucleotides read TGTGCCAGCAGCTTGGACAGGGTAATATACACTGAAGCTTTCTTT. Translation: CASSLDRVIYTEAFF.

The DNA of the CDR3 is TGTGCCAGCATGAGGGAGAGGGTCAACACTGAAGCTTTCTTT. It translates to CASMRERVNTEAFF. This chain uses TRBV28 with TRBJ1-1; D remains unclear. The V and J ends lost 7 bases and 2 bases respectively, with 14 bases between them. The CDR3 covers 14 residues. Germline loops: CDR1 MDHEN, CDR2 SYDVKM.

V usage is TRBV5-1 and J usage is TRBJ2-5, with unresolved D. The CDR3 is made up of 14 amino acids. V gave up 1 base and J gave up 1 base, with 8 bases separating them. Germline loops: CDR1 SGHRS, CDR2 YFSETQ. Here the CDR3 DNA reads TGCGCCAGCAGCTTGATCCAGATCCAAGAGACCCAGTACTTC. Encoded protein: CASSLIQIQETQYF. Based on the CDR3 plus reference TRBV5-1 and TRBJ2-5, the full variable domain is KAGVTQTPRYLIKTRGQQVTLSCSPISGHRSVSWYQQTPGQGLQFLFEYFSETQRNKGNFPGRFSGRQFSNSRSEMNVSTLELGDSALYLCASSLIQIQETQYFGPGTRLLVL.

The chain has TRBV30 and TRBJ1-4, with 7 bases fitting TRBD1. This CDR3 comprises 15 residues. Germline loops: CDR1 GTSNPN, CDR2 SVGIG (reference sequence). J was trimmed by 6 bases and V by 7 bases; bases with no gene match: 14. CDR3 bases: TGTGCCTTTCGACGATTAACAGGGGTAGATGAAAAACTGTTTTTT. Its protein product is CAFRRLTGVDEKLFF.

This chain uses TRBV27 with TRBJ1-2, with 7 nucleotides matching TRBD1. J gave up 7 bases and V 5 bases, and 10 bases lay outside the gene matches. The germline V gene has CDR1 MNHEY and CDR2 SMNVEV (reference sequence). This CDR3 is 14 amino acids long. The CDR3 DNA is TGTGCCAGCAGTGACACAGGGGCCTTTAGTGGCTACACCTTC. This gives the protein CASSDTGAFSGYTF.

The V call is TRBV7-9, the J call TRBJ1-3, with 7 bases identical to TRBD1. The V segment lost 5 bases and the J segment 3 bases; nucleotides outside the gene matches: 10. CDR1 is SEHNR, CDR2 FQNEAQ, per germline (reference sequence). The CDR3 has 16 amino acids. DNA for the CDR3: TGTGCCAGCAGCCCCTCGGACAGGCTCGGTGGAAACACCATATATTTT. Its protein is CASSPSDRLGGNTIYF.

The chain couples TRBV7-2 to TRBJ2-5, with TRBD1 as a possible D gene (6 bases). There are 13 residues in the CDR3. Germline CDR1 and CDR2: SGHTA and FQGNSA. V was shortened by 6 bases and J by 2 bases, with 10 bases between the two germline ends. The chain's CDR3 is CASSRTVQETQYF. Here the CDR3 DNA reads TGTGCCAGCAGTCGGACAGTACAAGAGACCCAGTACTTC.

The V call is TRBV7-9, the J call TRBJ1-2; 12 bases match TRBD1. With 5 bases clipped from V and 6 bases from J, the junction kept 4 bases outside the gene matches. Germline CDR1 reads SEHNR; CDR2 reads FQNEAQ (reference sequence). There are 14 residues in the CDR3. The chain's CDR3 is CASSQGTGGNGYTF. The CDR3 region has the DNA TGTGCCAGCAGCCAAGGGACAGGGGGCAATGGCTACACCTTC.

The chain employs TRBV6-5 and TRBJ1-4; a weak D match, TRBD1 (6 bases). Germline V gene sequence: CDR1 MNHEY, CDR2 SVGAGI. V was cut by 4 bases and J by 0 bases, with 9 bases left in between. The CDR3 sequence is 15 residues long. CDR3 sequence: CASSSTGATNEKLFF. DNA for the CDR3: TGTGCCAGCAGTTCGACAGGAGCAACTAATGAAAAACTGTTTTTT.

The V gene is TRBV4-1, the J gene TRBJ1-1; D unclear. The CDR3 contains 14 residues. Looked up from germline, CDR1 is MGHRA and CDR2 is YSYEKL. V dropped 0 bases and J dropped 5 bases, with 10 bases sitting between them. Written as DNA, the CDR3 is TGCGCCAGCAGCCAAGATTCTTCCCGGACTGAAGCTTTCTTT. It codes for CASSQDSSRTEAFF.

The chain recombines TRBV18 with TRBJ1-2; D is uncertain. The CDR3 extends over 15 amino acids. Germline V gene sequence: CDR1 KGHSH, CDR2 LQKENI. V gave up 3 bases and J gave up 2 bases, with 13 bases separating them. This CDR3 is CASSPQSTVNYGYTF. The CDR3 DNA sequence: TGTGCCAGCTCACCCCAGAGTACAGTCAACTATGGCTACACCTTC.

V is TRBV27 and J is TRBJ2-7, with a possible D match to TRBD2 (6 bases). This CDR3 region has 14 residues. The germline CDR1 and CDR2 sequences are MNHEY and SMNVEV (reference sequence). Trimming removed 3 bases at V and 2 bases at J, with 11 bases between. The CDR3 DNA follows: TGTGCCAGCAGTTTGCGGGGCACCACCTACGAGCAGTACTTC. Translating it yields CASSLRGTTYEQYF.

The chain is built from TRBV2 and TRBJ2-6; TRBD1 agrees at 9 bases. Trimming at V came to 4 bases and at J to 4 bases, leaving 8 bases not matched to a gene. CDR1 is SNHLY and CDR2 is FYNNEI in the germline V gene. The CDR3 totals 17 residues. CDR3 bases: TGTGCCAGCAGTGGGGGGCGACAGGGGGAAGGGGCCAACGTCCTGACTTTC. It encodes CASSGGRQGEGANVLTF. The full variable domain, its missing parts supplied by reference TRBV2 and TRBJ2-6, is EPEVTQTPSHQVTQMGQEVILRCVPISNHLYFYWYRQILGQKVEFLVSFYNNEISEKSEIFDDQFSVERPDGSNFTLKIRSTKLEDSAMYFCASSGGRQGEGANVLTFGAGSRLTVL.

This clone was seen just once. This chain uses TRBV13 with TRBJ1-6; 11 bases align to TRBD1. CDR1 PRHDT and CDR2 FYEKMQ come from the germline V gene (reference sequence). The CDR3 length is 17 residues. V lost 3 bases, J lost 3 bases, and 4 bases stayed unmatched. The DNA for the CDR3 is TGTGCCAGCAGCTTTAGGACAGGGGGCCTCTATAATTCACCCCTCCACTTT. Translation: CASSFRTGGLYNSPLHF.

J is TRBJ2-3 and V is TRBV4-1, with TRBD1 matching 8 bases. Germline V gives CDR1 MGHRA, CDR2 YSYEKL. CDR3 length equals 17 residues. V dropped 2 bases and J dropped 1; count of bases not matched to a gene: 8. In nucleotides, the CDR3 is TGCGCCAGCAGCCAACCTCCAGGGGGCCCTCGCACAGATACGCAGTATTTT. Translating it yields CASSQPPGGPRTDTQYF.

The J gene is TRBJ1-2, the V gene TRBV27; tentatively, D is TRBD1 (6 bases). V shed 6 bases and J shed 3 bases, with 8 bases lying between them. The germline V gene has CDR1 MNHEY and CDR2 SMNVEV (reference sequence). This CDR3 is built from 12 residues. In DNA form, the CDR3 reads TGTGCCAGCAGCGGACAGTACTATGGCTACACCTTC. Amino acids: CASSGQYYGYTF.

The rearrangement links TRBV7-2 to TRBJ1-2; possible D gene TRBD1, 5 bases. Germline V gene data show CDR1 as SGHTA and CDR2 as FQGNSA. The V and J ends lost 4 bases and 4 bases respectively, with 13 bases between them. This CDR3 has 14 residues. CDR3 loop: CASSWAGKGYGYTF. As DNA, the CDR3 is TGTGCCAGCAGCTGGGCAGGGAAGGGCTATGGCTACACCTTC.

There are a few counts of this clone. CDR3 DNA sequence: TGTGCCAGCAGTTTTGTCATCACAGTTCCGAACACCGGGGAGCTGTTTTTT. Protein product: CASSFVITVPNTGELFF. The J gene is TRBJ2-2, the V gene TRBV27; D unresolved. The CDR3 is made up of 17 amino acids. Germline V gene lookup returns CDR1 MNHEY and CDR2 SMNVEV (reference sequence). The ends were cut back, 3 bases at V and 0 bases at J, with 14 bases in the middle.

The chain carries TRBV19 and TRBJ1-5, with 9 bases fitting TRBD1. Germline V gives CDR1 LNHDA, CDR2 SQIVND (reference sequence). The CDR3 spans 20 residues. The ends lost 0 bases at V and 6 bases at J; junction bases unmatched: 18. The CDR3 DNA reads as TGTGCCAGTAGTATAGATGGCCCCGGGACAGGGTCGCCCCTCGGTCAGCCCCAGCATTTT. This sequence encodes CASSIDGPGTGSPLGQPQHF.

In this sample, this clone turned up once. The V and J genes are TRBV7-9 and TRBJ2-5; D is unclear. The CDR3 runs 12 residues. The ends were cut back, 8 bases at V and 5 bases at J, with 12 bases in the middle. Germline V gene sequence: CDR1 SEHNR, CDR2 FQNEAQ (reference sequence). The CDR3 loop reads CASFGPMETQYF. As DNA, the CDR3 is TGTGCCAGCTTTGGGCCCATGGAGACCCAGTACTTC. The full variable domain, in which reference TRBV7-9 and TRBJ2-5 provide the parts outside the CDR3, is DTGVSQNPRHKITKRGQNVTFRCDPISEHNRLYWYRQTLGQGPEFLTYFQNEAQLEKSRLLSDRFSAERPKGSFSTLEIQRTEQGDSAMYLCASFGPMETQYFGPGTRLLVL.